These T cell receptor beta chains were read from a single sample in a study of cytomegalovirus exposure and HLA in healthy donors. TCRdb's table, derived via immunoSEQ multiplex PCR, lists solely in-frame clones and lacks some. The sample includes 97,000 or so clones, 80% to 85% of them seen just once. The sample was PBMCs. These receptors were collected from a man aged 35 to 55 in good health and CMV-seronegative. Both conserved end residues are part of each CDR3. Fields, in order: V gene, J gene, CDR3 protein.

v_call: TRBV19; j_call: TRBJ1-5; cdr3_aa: CASSSRQNQPQHF
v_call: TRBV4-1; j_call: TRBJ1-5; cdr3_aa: CASSKLSGTGSNQPQHF
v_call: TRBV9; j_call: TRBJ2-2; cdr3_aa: CASSVGIRGSAGELFF
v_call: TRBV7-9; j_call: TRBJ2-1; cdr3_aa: CASSNRDRDYNEQFF
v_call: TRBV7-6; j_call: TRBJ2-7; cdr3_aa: CASSLGIGLTAYEQYF
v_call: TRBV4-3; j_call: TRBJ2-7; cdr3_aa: CASSRDRGSEQYF
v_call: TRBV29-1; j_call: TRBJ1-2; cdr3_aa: CSAGGRGPHYGYTF
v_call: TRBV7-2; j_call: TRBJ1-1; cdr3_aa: CASSNRQGNTEAFF
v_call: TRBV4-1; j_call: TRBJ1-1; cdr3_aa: CASSPGQNTEAFF
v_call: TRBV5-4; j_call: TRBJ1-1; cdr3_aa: CASSLMVQGNTEAFF
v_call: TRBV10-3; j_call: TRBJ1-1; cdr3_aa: CAIRRQPNTEAFF
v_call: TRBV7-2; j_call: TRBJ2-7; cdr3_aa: CASSFDRASSYEQYF
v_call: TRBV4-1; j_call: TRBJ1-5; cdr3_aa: CASSQERFVDQPQHF
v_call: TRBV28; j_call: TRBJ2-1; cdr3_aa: CASSWTSGGYNEQFF
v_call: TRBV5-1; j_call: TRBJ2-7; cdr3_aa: CASRLGQGFYEQYF
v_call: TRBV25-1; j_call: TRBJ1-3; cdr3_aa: CASSEFRRSGNTIYF
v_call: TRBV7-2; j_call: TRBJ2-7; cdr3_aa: CASSMGQGQFYEQYF
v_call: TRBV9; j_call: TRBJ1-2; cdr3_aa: CASSVAAQGMSYTF
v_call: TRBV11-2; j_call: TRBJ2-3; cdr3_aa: CASSQRFGGPWGDTQYF
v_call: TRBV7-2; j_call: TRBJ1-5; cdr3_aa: CASRHDSNQPQHF
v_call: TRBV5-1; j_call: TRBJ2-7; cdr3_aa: CASSLAYSSYEQYF
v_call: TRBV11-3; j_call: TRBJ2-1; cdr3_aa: CASSLFLSSYNEQFF
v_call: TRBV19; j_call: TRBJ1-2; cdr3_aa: CASSILIGFNYGYTF
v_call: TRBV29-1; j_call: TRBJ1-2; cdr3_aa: CSVEAGAKGYTF